This record looks at one TCR beta chain sequence and its context. Antigen: not known. This CDR3 contains 15 residues. The germline V gene encodes CDR1 SSHAT and CDR2 FNYEAQ (reference sequence). The J segment lost 1 base and the V segment lost 5 bases, leaving 5 bases of the junction unmatched. The sample belongs to a study of T cell responses to AZD1222 COVID-19 vaccine. Sequenced by immunoSEQ multiplex PCR; TCRdb stores in-frame clones only, minus some. There are more than 85,000 clones in the sample; about four fifths occur only once, and approximately 5% lies in the top ten. Findings and limits, study-wide: Spike was spanned by vaccine-associated CD4 TCRs, which were dominant at 160-218 and 743-854.

V gene TRBV7-7 combines with J gene TRBJ2-3; 8 bases fit TRBD1. The TCR originated in an adult in good health. Sequences were derived from peripheral blood, sampled on day 0 of AZD1222 vaccination. CDR3 sequence: CASSLSTGGTDTQYF. DNA for the CDR3: TGTGCCAGCAGCCTATCGACAGGGGGCACAGATACGCAGTATTTT.